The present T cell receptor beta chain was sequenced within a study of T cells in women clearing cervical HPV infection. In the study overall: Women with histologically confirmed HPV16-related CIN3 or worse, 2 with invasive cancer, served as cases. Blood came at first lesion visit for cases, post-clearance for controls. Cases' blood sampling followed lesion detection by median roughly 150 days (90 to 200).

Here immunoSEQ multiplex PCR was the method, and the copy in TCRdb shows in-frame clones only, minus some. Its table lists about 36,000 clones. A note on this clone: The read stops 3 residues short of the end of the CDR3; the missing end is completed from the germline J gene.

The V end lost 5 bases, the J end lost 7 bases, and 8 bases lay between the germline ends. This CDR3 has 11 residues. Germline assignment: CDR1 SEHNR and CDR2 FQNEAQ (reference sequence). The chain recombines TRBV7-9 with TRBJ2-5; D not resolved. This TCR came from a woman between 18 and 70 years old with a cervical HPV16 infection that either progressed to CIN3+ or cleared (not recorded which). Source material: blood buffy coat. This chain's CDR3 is CASSPRWTQYF. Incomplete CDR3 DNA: TGTGCCAGCAGCCCGAGGTGGACC. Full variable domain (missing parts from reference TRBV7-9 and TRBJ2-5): DTGVSQNPRHKITKRGQNVTFRCDPISEHNRLYWYRQTLGQGPEFLTYFQNEAQLEKSRLLSDRFSAERPKGSFSTLEIQRTEQGDSAMYLCASSPRWTQYFGPGTRLLVL.